The 4 T cell receptor beta chains below were found in one sample sequenced in a study of blood T cell repertoires in COVID-19. The data were produced by immunoSEQ multiplex PCR, yet TCRdb's version contains in-frame clones alone and is incomplete. This sample has roughly 380,000 clones, with roughly 90% found just once. The sequenced sample was peripheral blood. These receptors originate from a woman aged 60-70 years with COVID-19, enrolled during active disease.

This clone appeared once. The chain recombines TRBV25-1 with TRBJ2-5, with D possibly matching TRBD1 (6 bases). Germline lookup yields CDR1 MGHDK and CDR2 SYGVNS. Trimming took 8 bases from V and 5 from J, leaving 15 bases between them. The CDR3 is 13 residues long. The CDR3 here is CASSTGSGETQYF. The DNA for the CDR3 is TGTGCCAGCTCAACAGGGTCGGGTGAGACCCAGTACTTC.

The chain has TRBV5-4 and TRBJ1-1, with a weak D call TRBD1 (5 bases). CDR3 length: 12 amino acids. Trimming took off 4 bases at V and 1 base at J, with 5 bases between the two ends. Germline V lookup: CDR1 SGHNT, CDR2 YYREEE (reference sequence). The CDR3 is CASSGQNTEAFF. The DNA of the CDR3 is TGTGCCAGCAGCGGACAGAACACTGAAGCTTTCTTT. The full variable domain, its missing parts supplied by reference TRBV5-4 and TRBJ1-1, is ETGVTQSPTHLIKTRGQQVTLRCSSQSGHNTVSWYQQALGQGPQFIFQYYREEENGRGNFPPRFSGLQFPNYSSELNVNALELDDSALYLCASSGQNTEAFFGQGTRLTVV.

The rearrangement joins TRBV27 to TRBJ1-5, with D tentatively TRBD1 (5 bases). The V gene lost 3 bases and the J gene lost 6 bases, with 9 bases spanning the gap. Germline CDR1 and CDR2: MNHEY and SMNVEV (reference sequence). This CDR3 is built from 13 residues. The CDR3 region is CASSFQRGQPQHF. The CDR3 DNA sequence: TGTGCCAGCAGTTTTCAAAGGGGTCAGCCCCAGCATTTT.

The V call is TRBV7-9, the J call TRBJ1-1, with TRBD1 matching 7 bases. Germline V gives CDR1 SEHNR, CDR2 FQNEAQ (reference sequence). V lost 6 bases, J lost 3 bases, and 10 bases stayed unmatched. The CDR3 is made up of 15 amino acids. CDR3 protein: CASSETGSFDTEAFF. The CDR3 nucleotides read TGTGCCAGCAGTGAGACAGGGTCTTTTGACACTGAAGCTTTCTTT.